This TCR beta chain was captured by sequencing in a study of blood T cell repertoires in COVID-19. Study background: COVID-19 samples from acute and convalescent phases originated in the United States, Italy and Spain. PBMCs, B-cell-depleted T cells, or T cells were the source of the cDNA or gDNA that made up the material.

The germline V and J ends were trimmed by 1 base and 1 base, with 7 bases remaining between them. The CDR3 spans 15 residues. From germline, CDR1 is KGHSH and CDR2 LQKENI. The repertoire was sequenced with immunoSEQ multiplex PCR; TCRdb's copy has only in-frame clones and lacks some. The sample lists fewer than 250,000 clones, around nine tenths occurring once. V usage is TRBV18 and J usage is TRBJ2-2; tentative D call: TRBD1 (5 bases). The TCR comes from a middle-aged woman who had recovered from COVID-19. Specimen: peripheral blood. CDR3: CASSPLGLNTGELFF. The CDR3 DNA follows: TGTGCCAGCTCACCACTGGGGCTGAACACCGGGGAGCTGTTTTTT.